This T cell receptor beta chain comes out of a study of cytomegalovirus exposure and HLA in healthy donors. Study-level findings and limits: The authors enumerated 150 to 200 TCR beta chains as linked to cytomegalovirus.

Using immunoSEQ multiplex PCR, the repertoire was profiled, and TCRdb retains in-frame clones only, with some absent. The repertoire holds roughly 140,000 clones, with 91% as singletons. V lost 7 bases, J lost 7 bases, and 14 bases lay in between. The CDR3 runs 14 residues. Germline V CDR1 and CDR2: MNHEY, SVGAGI. Notes on this clone: Antigen unknown.

The clonotype comes from a man younger than 35 in good health and CMV-seronegative. Sequenced material: PBMCs. V is TRBV6-5 and J is TRBJ1-6; D might be TRBD1 (5 bases). The CDR3 nucleotides are TGTGCCAGCACCCGGGGGGGGAACAATTCACCCCTCCACTTT. Translated: CASTRGGNNSPLHF.